The clone carrying this TCR beta chain turned up a few times. Unsorted whole blood yielded the blood RNA, and germline DNA was also extracted. The data were obtained in a study of tumor-infiltrating lymphocytes in primary liver carcinoma. The CDR3 runs 12 residues. Germline V gene sequence: CDR1 SEHNR, CDR2 FQNEAQ (reference sequence). V was cut by 6 bases and J by 4 bases, with 4 bases left in between. Priming with a constant-region primer yielded TCR beta cDNA from roughly 500 ng total RNA. Three nested multiplex PCR rounds, a slightly modified ARM-PCR method, built the TCR beta libraries. It was with TRBV1-TRBV30 forward primers and a C-beta reverse primer that the first two PCR rounds were run, at about 10 cycles each. From the multiplex PCR reads, TCRdb called clonotypes with MiXCR, one entry per CDR3 protein. The profile covers more than 150,000 distinct CDR3 sequences, with roughly 60% appearing a single time and about 72% taken by the ten largest.

This TCR was recovered from a man in his forties with primary liver carcinoma and hepatitis B virus infection. The chain employs TRBV7-9 and TRBJ2-6; D remains unclear. The sample was peripheral blood. CDR3 sequence: CASRGGANVLTF. The CDR3 DNA reads TGTGCCAGCAGAGGAGGGGCCAACGTCCTGACTTTC.